The 15 T cell receptor beta chains in this list originate from one sample, sequenced in a study of blood T cell repertoires in COVID-19. Assay used: immunoSEQ multiplex PCR; TCRdb lists only in-frame clones, some missing. The table shows around 400,000 clones, with about 89% occurring only once. Input material: peripheral blood. The receptors were gathered from a woman in her 30s with COVID-19, enrolled during active disease.

The V and J genes are TRBV6-5 and TRBJ2-7; possible D gene TRBD2, 6 bases. The V end was cut by 2 bases, the J end by 2 bases, with 10 bases between. The CDR3 totals 14 residues. The germline V gene encodes CDR1 MNHEY and CDR2 SVGAGI. CDR3 nucleotides: TGTGCCAGCAGTTACGTGGGAGGCCCCTACGAGCAGTACTTC. Translated, it gives CASSYVGGPYEQYF.

V usage is TRBV2 and J usage is TRBJ2-1; TRBD2 matches 7 bases. The CDR3 contains 12 residues. CDR1 is SNHLY and CDR2 is FYNNEI in the germline V gene. V was clipped by 11 bases and J by 6 bases; unmatched bases: 7. The CDR3 protein is CADRDYLNEQFF. CDR3 DNA: TGTGCCGACCGGGACTACCTCAATGAGCAGTTCTTC.

The chain joins TRBV27 to TRBJ1-6; D is ambiguous. The CDR3 is 14 amino acids. V lost 7 bases, J lost 10 bases, and 17 bases lay in between. From germline, CDR1 is MNHEY and CDR2 SMNVEV (reference sequence). The CDR3 region is CASTQSGVRSPLHF. In DNA form, the CDR3 reads TGTGCCAGCACCCAAAGCGGGGTACGGTCACCCCTCCACTTT.

This chain connects TRBV12-3 or TRBV12-4 to TRBJ2-2; D possibly corresponds to TRBD1 (6 bases). The CDR3 is 13 residues long. V was trimmed by 6 bases and J by 1 base, leaving 6 bases between them. This CDR3 is CASRGQNTGELFF. CDR3 nucleotides: TGTGCCAGCAGGGGACAGAACACCGGGGAGCTGTTTTTT.

The sample holds one count of this clone. The V call is TRBV6-5, the J call TRBJ2-7, with D possibly matching TRBD1 (6 bases). Germline CDR1 is MNHEY and CDR2 is SVGAGI. The CDR3 spans 14 residues. With 7 bases removed from V and 2 bases from J, the gap between germline ends came to 15 bases. CDR3 DNA: TGTGCCAGCAAGACTAACAGGGAAACCTACGAGCAGTACTTC. Its translation: CASKTNRETYEQYF.

The chain combines TRBV10-3 with TRBJ2-2; 11 nucleotides agree with TRBD2. The germline gives CDR1 ENHRY, CDR2 SYGVKD. The CDR3 runs to 17 residues. The junction had 11 bases not matched to a gene; V was cut back by 8 bases and J by 3 bases. The CDR3 region is CAIGGLAGRVDTGELFF. In DNA, the CDR3 is TGTGCCATCGGCGGACTAGCGGGTCGTGTGGACACCGGGGAGCTGTTTTTT.

The genes are TRBV9 and TRBJ2-1, with 15 bases identical to TRBD2. Per germline, CDR1 SGDLS and CDR2 YYNGEE. The CDR3 covers 16 residues. The J segment lost 9 bases and the V segment lost 2 bases, leaving 6 bases of the junction unmatched. The CDR3 sequence: CASSVGTSGRWGEQFF. The CDR3 DNA reads TGTGCCAGCAGCGTGGGGACTAGCGGGAGGTGGGGTGAGCAGTTCTTC.

In this sample, this clone turned up a few times. This CDR3 is CAWSGGQGVVEAFF. CDR3 in DNA: TGTGCCTGGAGTGGGGGACAGGGGGTCGTTGAAGCTTTCTTT. The chain links TRBV30 to TRBJ1-1, with 11 bases matching TRBD1. Trimming cost V 1 base and J 7 bases; bases outside gene matches: 5. Germline V CDR1 and CDR2: GTSNPN, SVGIG (reference sequence). The CDR3 is made up of 14 amino acids.

The rearrangement joins TRBV7-8 to TRBJ2-7; 8 bases map to TRBD2. V shed 5 bases, J shed 5 bases, and the junction held 14 bases outside the gene matches. The CDR3 runs to 16 residues. Germline loops: CDR1 SGHVS, CDR2 FQNEAQ. Here the CDR3 DNA reads TGTGCCAGCAGCCCAAGACCCTGGACTAGCAGCCACGAGCAGTACTTC. Protein product: CASSPRPWTSSHEQYF.

This clone showed up just once. The chain has TRBV5-1 and TRBJ2-5, with 8 nucleotides matching TRBD2. The germline V gene has CDR1 SGHRS and CDR2 YFSETQ. The CDR3 runs to 15 residues. V was pared by 1 base and J by 2 bases, with 4 bases of the junction left unmatched. For the CDR3, the DNA is TGCGCCAGCAGCTTGCCGGGAGGGCCTCAAGAGACCCAGTACTTC. It yields the protein CASSLPGGPQETQYF.

The gene calls are TRBV6-2 or TRBV6-3 and TRBJ2-7; 7 bases match TRBD1. V shed 5 bases, J shed 2 bases, and the junction held 12 bases outside the gene matches. Germline CDR1 and CDR2: MNHEY and SVGEGT. The CDR3 is made up of 16 amino acids. CDR3 DNA: TGTGCCAGCAGTAAGGGACATGCCGGGACAGCCTACGAGCAGTACTTC. Residues: CASSKGHAGTAYEQYF.

V usage is TRBV14 and J usage is TRBJ2-7; D is possibly TRBD2 (5 bases). Germline loops: CDR1 SGHDN, CDR2 FVKESK. V dropped 4 bases and J dropped 13 bases, with 17 bases sitting between them. The CDR3 has 12 amino acids. As DNA, the CDR3 is TGTGCCAGCAGCCCGACCCCGCGACTATTATACTTC. Residues: CASSPTPRLLYF.

This chain links TRBV14 with TRBJ2-1; 10 bases agree with TRBD2. CDR1 and CDR2 (germline): SGHDN, FVKESK. There are 18 residues in the CDR3. J gave up 2 bases and V 2 bases, and 9 bases lay outside the gene matches. The CDR3 DNA sequence: TGTGCCAGCAGCCAACTTCGACTCAGCGGGAGGGCCTACAATGAGCAGTTCTTC. Protein product: CASSQLRLSGRAYNEQFF.

The chain employs TRBV18 and TRBJ1-1, with D perhaps TRBD1 (5 bases). This CDR3 has 14 residues. Trimming removed 4 bases at V and 1 base at J, with 10 bases between. The germline V gene has CDR1 KGHSH and CDR2 LQKENI. CDR3 sequence (DNA): TGTGCCAGCTCACTACAGGCTCCGAACACTGAAGCTTTCTTT. Its protein is CASSLQAPNTEAFF.

The rearrangement joins TRBV9 to TRBJ1-2; perhaps TRBD1 as D (5 bases). CDR1 and CDR2 (germline): SGDLS, YYNGEE. Between the trimmed V and J ends, which lost 1 base and 2 bases, there was a span of 18 bases. This CDR3 contains 17 residues. Here the CDR3 DNA reads TGTGCCAGCAGCGTACTTGGGGCCTCCTCAAAGAACTATGGCTACACCTTC. Its translation: CASSVLGASSKNYGYTF. Looking up the rest from reference TRBV9 and TRBJ1-2 gives the full variable domain: DSGVTQTPKHLITATGQRVTLRCSPRSGDLSVYWYQQSLDQGLQFLIQYYNGEERAKGNILERFSAQQFPDLHSELNLSSLELGDSALYFCASSVLGASSKNYGYTFGSGTRLTVV.